Included here is one T cell receptor (beta chain) sequence, with context. At one end, the junction sequence differs from germline, possibly due to a read error. The germline V gene encodes CDR1 SEHNR and CDR2 FQNEAQ (reference sequence). The CDR3 totals 13 residues. The data were taken from a study of T cells in Graves' hyperthyroidism and ophthalmopathy. For the diagnoses, clinical symptoms, serum thyroxine and TRAb, thyroid ultrasound and orbital computed tomography were used. PBMCs stemmed from over 7.5 ml fresh peripheral blood. The CDR3 regions of TCR beta were amplified from RNA transcripts. In the first-round RT-PCR of the TCR CDR3, the HTBI primer set was used. One entry per CDR3 protein, called by TCRdb with MiXCR from the multiplex PCR reads. The table lists about 600,000 distinct CDR3 sequences, about 16% of them singletons.

Sequenced: blood. The TCR originated in a woman in her thirties or forties with Graves' ophthalmopathy. This chain joins TRBV7-9 and TRBJ1-1; 7 nucleotides line up with TRBD1. The CDR3 DNA reads as TGTGCCGGCAGCTTACAGGGGAGCACTGAAGCTTTCTTT. It encodes CAGSLQGSTEAFF.